This record looks at one T cell receptor (beta chain) sequence and its context. As yet, its antigen is unknown. PCR primers comprised 60 Vbeta and 13 Jbeta primers. Sequencing was performed with immunoSEQ multiplex PCR; in TCRdb, only in-frame clones are kept and a portion is missing. Of about 140,000 clones in the sample, 82% are singletons; the top ten hold about 3.2%. The data originate from a study of cytomegalovirus exposure and HLA in healthy donors. Regarding the study as a whole: Earlier findings revealed that most TCR beta V segments proved productive either about 90% or about 30% of the time. Later analysis showed TCR association rates varying by HLA locus, highest for DRB1 and lowest for HLA-C.

The sequence came from a man younger than 30 in good health and CMV-seropositive. Specimen: PBMCs.

This CDR3 reads CASSFRAGVSYEQYF. The CDR3 DNA reads TGTGCCAGTAGTTTCCGAGCGGGAGTAAGTTACGAGCAGTACTTC. The chain uses TRBV19 and TRBJ2-7, with 8 bases that match TRBD2. Germline CDR1 and CDR2: LNHDA and SQIVND (reference sequence). This CDR3 has 15 amino acids. Unmatched junction bases numbered 10, after V lost 5 bases and J lost 4 bases.